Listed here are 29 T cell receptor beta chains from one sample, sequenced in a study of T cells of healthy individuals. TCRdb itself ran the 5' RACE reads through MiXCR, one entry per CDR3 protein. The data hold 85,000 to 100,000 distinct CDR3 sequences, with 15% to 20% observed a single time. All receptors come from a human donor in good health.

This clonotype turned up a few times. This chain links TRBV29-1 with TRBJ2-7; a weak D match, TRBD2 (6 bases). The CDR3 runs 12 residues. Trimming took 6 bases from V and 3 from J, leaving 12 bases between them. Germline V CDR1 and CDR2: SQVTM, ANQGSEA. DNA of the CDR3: TGCAGCGTGGGCGGGACCGGCTACGAGCAGTACTTC. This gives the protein CSVGGTGYEQYF.

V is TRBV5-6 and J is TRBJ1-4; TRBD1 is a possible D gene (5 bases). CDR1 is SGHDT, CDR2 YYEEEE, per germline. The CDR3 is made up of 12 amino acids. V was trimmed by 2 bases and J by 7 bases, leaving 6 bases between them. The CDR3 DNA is TGTGCCAGCAGCTTTGGGGGTGAAAAACTGTTTTTT. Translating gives CASSFGGEKLFF.

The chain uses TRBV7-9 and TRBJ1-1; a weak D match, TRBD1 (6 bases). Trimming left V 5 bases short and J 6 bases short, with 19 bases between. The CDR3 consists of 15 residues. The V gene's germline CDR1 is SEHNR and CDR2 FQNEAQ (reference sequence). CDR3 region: CASSHREGGTAEAFF. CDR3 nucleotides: TGTGCCAGCAGCCACCGGGAGGGGGGTACGGCTGAAGCTTTCTTT.

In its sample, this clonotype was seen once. The CDR3 bases are TGCGCCAGCAGCTTGAGACTAGCGGGAAGGGGCACAGATACGCAGTATTTT. Protein product: CASSLRLAGRGTDTQYF. V and J are TRBV5-1 and TRBJ2-3; 11 bases are a match to TRBD2. Unmatched junction bases numbered 5, after V lost 1 base and J lost 1 base. CDR1 SGHRS and CDR2 YFSETQ come from the germline V gene. CDR3 length equals 17 residues.

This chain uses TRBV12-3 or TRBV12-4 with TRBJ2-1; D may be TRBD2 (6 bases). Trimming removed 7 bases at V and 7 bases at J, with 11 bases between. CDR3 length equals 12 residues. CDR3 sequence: CASNGGGNEQFF. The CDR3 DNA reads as TGTGCCAGCAACGGGGGTGGGAATGAGCAGTTCTTC.

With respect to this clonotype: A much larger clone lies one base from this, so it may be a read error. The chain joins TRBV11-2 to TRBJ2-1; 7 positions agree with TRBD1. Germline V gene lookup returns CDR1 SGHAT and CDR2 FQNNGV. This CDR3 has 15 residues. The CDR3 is CANSFSGGRDNEQFF. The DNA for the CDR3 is TGTGCCAACAGCTTTTCAGGGGGTAGGGACAATGAGCAGTTCTTC.

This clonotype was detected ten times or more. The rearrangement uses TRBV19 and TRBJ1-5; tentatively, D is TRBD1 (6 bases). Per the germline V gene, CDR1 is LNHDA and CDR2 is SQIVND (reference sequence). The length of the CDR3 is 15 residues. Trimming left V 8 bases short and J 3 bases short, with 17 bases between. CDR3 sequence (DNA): TGTGCCAGTGCGTTTCGACAGGCCCCCAATCAGCCCCAGCATTTT. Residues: CASAFRQAPNQPQHF.

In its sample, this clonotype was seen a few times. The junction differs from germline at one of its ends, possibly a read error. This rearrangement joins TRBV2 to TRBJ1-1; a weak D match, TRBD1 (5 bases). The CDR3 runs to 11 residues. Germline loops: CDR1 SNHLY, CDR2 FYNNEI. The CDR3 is CASSEGPEGFF. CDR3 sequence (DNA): TGTGCCAGCAGTGAGGGACCCGAAGGTTTCTTT.

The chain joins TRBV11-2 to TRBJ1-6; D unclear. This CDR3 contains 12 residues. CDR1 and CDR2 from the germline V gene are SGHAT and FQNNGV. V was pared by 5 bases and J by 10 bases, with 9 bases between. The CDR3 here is CASSLPGSPLHF. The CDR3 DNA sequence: TGTGCCAGCAGCCTCCCGGGATCACCCCTCCACTTT.

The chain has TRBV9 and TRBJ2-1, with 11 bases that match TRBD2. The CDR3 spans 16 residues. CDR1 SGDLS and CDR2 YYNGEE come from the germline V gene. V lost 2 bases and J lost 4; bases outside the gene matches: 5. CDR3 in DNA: TGTGCCAGCAGCGTTGGGGGACTAGCGGAATACAATGAGCAGTTCTTC. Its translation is CASSVGGLAEYNEQFF. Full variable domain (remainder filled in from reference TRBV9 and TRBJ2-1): DSGVTQTPKHLITATGQRVTLRCSPRSGDLSVYWYQQSLDQGLQFLIQYYNGEERAKGNILERFSAQQFPDLHSELNLSSLELGDSALYFCASSVGGLAEYNEQFFGPGTRLTVL.

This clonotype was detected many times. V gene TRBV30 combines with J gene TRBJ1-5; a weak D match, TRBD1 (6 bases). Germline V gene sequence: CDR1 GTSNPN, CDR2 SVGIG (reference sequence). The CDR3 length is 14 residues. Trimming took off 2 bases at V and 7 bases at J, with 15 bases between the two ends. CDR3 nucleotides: TGTGCCTGGAGTACAGGGACGATTAGACAGCCCCAGCATTTT. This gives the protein CAWSTGTIRQPQHF.

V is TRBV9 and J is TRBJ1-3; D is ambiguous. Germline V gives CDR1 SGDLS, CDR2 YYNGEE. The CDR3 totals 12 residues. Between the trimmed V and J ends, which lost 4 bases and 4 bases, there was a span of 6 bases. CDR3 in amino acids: CASSPWGNTIYF. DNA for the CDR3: TGTGCCAGCAGCCCCTGGGGAAACACCATATATTTT.

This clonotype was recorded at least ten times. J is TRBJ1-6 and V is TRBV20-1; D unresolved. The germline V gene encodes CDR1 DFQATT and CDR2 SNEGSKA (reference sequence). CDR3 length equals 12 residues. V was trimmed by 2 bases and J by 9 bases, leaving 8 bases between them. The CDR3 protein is CSARRKASPLHF. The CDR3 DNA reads TGCAGTGCTAGACGCAAGGCTTCACCCCTCCACTTT.

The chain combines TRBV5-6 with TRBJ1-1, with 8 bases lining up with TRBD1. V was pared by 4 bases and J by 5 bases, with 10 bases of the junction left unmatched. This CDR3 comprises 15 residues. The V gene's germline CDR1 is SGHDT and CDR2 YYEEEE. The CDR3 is CASSDRDRWRTEAFF. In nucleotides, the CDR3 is TGTGCCAGCAGCGACCGGGACAGGTGGAGGACTGAAGCTTTCTTT.

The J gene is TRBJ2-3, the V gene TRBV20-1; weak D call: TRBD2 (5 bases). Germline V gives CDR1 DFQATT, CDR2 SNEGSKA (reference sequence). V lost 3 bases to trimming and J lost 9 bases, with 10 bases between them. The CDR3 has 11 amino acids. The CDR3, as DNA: TGCAGTGCTAGGCAAGCGGAGACGCAGTATTTT. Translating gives CSARQAETQYF.

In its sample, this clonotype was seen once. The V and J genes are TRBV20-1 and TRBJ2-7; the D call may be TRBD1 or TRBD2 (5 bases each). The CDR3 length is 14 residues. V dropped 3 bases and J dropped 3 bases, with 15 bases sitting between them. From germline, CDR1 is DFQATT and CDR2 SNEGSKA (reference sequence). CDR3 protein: CSARAGTIDYEQYF. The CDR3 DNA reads TGCAGTGCTAGGGCCGGGACGATAGACTACGAGCAGTACTTC.

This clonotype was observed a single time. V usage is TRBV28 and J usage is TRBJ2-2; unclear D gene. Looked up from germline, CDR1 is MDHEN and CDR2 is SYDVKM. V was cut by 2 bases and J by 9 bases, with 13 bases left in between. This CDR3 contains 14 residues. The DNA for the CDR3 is TGTGCCAGCAGTTTAAGGCATCTGGCCAGGGAGCTGTTTTTT. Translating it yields CASSLRHLARELFF.

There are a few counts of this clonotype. The CDR3 sequence is CASSQLQGWIQPQHF. The CDR3 DNA follows: TGTGCCAGCAGCCAATTACAGGGTTGGATTCAGCCCCAGCATTTT. V gene TRBV28 combines with J gene TRBJ1-5; D possibly corresponds to TRBD1 (6 bases). Germline-derived CDR1 and CDR2 are MDHEN and SYDVKM. This CDR3 has 15 amino acids. Deletions cut 6 bases from V and 6 bases from J, with 18 bases between.

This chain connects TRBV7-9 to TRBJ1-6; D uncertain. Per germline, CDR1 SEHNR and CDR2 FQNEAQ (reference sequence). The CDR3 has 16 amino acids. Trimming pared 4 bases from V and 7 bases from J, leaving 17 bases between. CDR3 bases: TGTGCCAGCAGCTCCCCTAGGACTGGGAGGAATTCACCCCTCCACTTT. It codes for CASSSPRTGRNSPLHF.

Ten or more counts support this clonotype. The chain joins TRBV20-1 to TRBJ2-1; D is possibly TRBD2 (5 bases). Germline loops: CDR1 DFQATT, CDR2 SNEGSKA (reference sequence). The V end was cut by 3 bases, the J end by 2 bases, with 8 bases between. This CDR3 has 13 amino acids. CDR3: CSASPAAYNEQFF. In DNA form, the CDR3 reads TGCAGTGCTAGTCCAGCGGCCTACAATGAGCAGTTCTTC.

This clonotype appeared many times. The CDR3 here is CASRQNQGREQFF. DNA for the CDR3: TGTGCCAGCAGGCAGAACCAGGGGCGAGAGCAGTTCTTC. This rearrangement joins TRBV28 to TRBJ2-1, with D possibly TRBD1 on 6 matching bases. V dropped 6 bases and J dropped 10 bases, with 16 bases sitting between them. Germline-derived CDR1 and CDR2 are MDHEN and SYDVKM. There are 13 residues in the CDR3.

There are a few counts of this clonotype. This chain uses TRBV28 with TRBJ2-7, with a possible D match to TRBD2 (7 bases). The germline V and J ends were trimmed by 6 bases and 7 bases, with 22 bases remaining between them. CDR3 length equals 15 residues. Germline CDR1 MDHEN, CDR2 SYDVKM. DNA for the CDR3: TGTGCCAGCAGCTACCGGGGGGCGGCCCACGGGGAGCAGTACTTC. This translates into CASSYRGAAHGEQYF.

For the CDR3, the DNA is TGCAGTGCTACCTACAGGGTACAAGAGACCCAGTACTTC. This codes for CSATYRVQETQYF. The genes are TRBV20-1 and TRBJ2-5; D possibly corresponds to TRBD1 (6 bases). V dropped 4 bases and J dropped 2 bases, with 11 bases sitting between them. This CDR3 comprises 13 residues. Germline V gene sequence: CDR1 DFQATT, CDR2 SNEGSKA (reference sequence).

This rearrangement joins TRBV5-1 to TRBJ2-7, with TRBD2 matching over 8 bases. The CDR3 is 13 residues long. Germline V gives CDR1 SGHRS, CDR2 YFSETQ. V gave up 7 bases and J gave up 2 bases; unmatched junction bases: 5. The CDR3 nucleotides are TGCGCCAGCTCCCGGGGGGGGCCCTACGAGCAGTACTTC. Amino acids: CASSRGGPYEQYF.

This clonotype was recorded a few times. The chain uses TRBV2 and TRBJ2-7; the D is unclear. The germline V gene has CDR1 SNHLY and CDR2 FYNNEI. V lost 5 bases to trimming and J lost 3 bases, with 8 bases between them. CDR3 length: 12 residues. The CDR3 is CASSTLIYEQYF. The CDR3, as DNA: TGTGCCAGCAGTACCCTTATCTACGAGCAGTACTTC.

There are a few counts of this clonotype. CDR3 amino acids: CASSLGVSRAGELFF. For the CDR3, the DNA is TGTGCCAGCAGCTTAGGAGTCTCTAGGGCCGGGGAGCTGTTTTTT. The chain carries TRBV7-2 and TRBJ2-2; D unclear. Germline V gene data show CDR1 as SGHTA and CDR2 as FQGNSA. V shed 1 base and J shed 6 bases, with 12 bases lying between them. The CDR3 sequence is 15 residues long.

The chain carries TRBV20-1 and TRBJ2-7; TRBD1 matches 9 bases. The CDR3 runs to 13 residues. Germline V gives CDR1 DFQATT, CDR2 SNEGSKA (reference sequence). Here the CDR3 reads CSLAGTGRYEQYF. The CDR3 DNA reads TGCAGCCTGGCCGGGACAGGGCGATACGAGCAGTACTTC.

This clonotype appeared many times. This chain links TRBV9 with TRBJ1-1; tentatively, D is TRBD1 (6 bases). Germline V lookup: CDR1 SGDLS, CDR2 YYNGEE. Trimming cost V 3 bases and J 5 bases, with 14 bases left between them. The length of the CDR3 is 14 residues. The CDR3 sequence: CASSGLQGRTEAFF. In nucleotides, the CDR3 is TGTGCCAGCAGCGGACTACAGGGCAGAACTGAAGCTTTCTTT.

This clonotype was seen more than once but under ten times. CDR3 in DNA: TGCAGTGCTAGAGGCCACTATGGCTACACCTTC. Its protein is CSARGHYGYTF. The chain combines TRBV20-1 with TRBJ1-2, with D unresolved. The CDR3 runs to 11 residues. Germline CDR1 and CDR2: DFQATT and SNEGSKA (reference sequence). V was pared by 1 base and J by 3 bases, with 3 bases between.